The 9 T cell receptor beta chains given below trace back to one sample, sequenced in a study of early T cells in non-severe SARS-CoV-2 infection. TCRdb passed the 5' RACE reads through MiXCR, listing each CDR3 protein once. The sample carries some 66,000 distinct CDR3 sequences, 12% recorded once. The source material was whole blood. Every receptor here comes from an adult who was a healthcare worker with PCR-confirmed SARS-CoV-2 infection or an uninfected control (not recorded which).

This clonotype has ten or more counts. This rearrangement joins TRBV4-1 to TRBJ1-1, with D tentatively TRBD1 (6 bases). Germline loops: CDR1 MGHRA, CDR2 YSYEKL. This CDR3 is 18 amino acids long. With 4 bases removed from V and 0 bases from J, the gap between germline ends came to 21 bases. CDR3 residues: CASSPPETGYFMNTEAFF. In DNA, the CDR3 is TGCGCCAGCAGCCCCCCCGAGACAGGATACTTCATGAACACTGAAGCTTTCTTT.

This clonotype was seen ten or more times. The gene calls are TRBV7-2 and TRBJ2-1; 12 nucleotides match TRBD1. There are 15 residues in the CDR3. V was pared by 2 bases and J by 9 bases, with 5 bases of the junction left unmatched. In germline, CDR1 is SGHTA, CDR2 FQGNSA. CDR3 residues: CASSLSGTGGFEQFF. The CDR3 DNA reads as TGTGCCAGCAGCTTATCTGGGACAGGGGGCTTTGAGCAGTTCTTC.

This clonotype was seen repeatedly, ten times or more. DNA of the CDR3: TGTGCCAGCTCACCTCGGGACCCAGGTGGGGAGCTGTTTTTT. Amino acid sequence: CASSPRDPGGELFF. The chain is built from TRBV18 and TRBJ2-2; D possibly uses TRBD1 or TRBD2 (5 bases each). Deletions cut 3 bases from V and 8 bases from J, with 13 bases between. The CDR3 runs to 14 residues. Germline V gene sequence: CDR1 KGHSH, CDR2 LQKENI.

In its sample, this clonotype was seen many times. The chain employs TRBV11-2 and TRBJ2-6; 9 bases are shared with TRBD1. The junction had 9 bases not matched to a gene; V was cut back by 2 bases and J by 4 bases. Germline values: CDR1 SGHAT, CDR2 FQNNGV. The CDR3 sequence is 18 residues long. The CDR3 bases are TGTGCCAGCAGCTTAACGGGACAGGGATTCTCAGGGGCCAACGTCCTGACTTTC. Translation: CASSLTGQGFSGANVLTF.

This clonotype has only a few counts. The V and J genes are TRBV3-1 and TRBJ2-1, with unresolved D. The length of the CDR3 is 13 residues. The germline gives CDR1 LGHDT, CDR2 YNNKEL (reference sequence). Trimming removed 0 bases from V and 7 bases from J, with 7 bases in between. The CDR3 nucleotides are TGTGCCAGCAGCCAAGATCGGGCAAATGAGCAGTTCTTC. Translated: CASSQDRANEQFF.

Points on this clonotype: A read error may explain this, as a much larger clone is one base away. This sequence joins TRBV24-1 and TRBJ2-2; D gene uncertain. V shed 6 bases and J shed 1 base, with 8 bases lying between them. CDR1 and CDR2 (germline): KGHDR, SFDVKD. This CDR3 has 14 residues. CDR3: CATSSVLNTGELFF. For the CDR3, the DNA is TGTGCCACCAGTTCCGTTTTGAACACCGGGGAGCTGTTTTTT.

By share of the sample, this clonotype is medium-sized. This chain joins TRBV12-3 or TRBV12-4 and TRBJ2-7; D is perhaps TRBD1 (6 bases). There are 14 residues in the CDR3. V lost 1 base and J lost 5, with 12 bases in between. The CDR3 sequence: CASSLGGPGDEQYF. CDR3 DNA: TGTGCCAGCAGTTTAGGGGGGCCAGGGGACGAGCAGTACTTC.

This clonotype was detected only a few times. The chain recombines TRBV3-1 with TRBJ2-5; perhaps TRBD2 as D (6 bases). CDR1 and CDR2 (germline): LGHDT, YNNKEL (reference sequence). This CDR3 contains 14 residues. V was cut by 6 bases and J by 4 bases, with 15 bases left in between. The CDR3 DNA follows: TGTGCCAGCAGTTCCTGGGTGGGGGGAGAGACCCAGTACTTC. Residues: CASSSWVGGETQYF.

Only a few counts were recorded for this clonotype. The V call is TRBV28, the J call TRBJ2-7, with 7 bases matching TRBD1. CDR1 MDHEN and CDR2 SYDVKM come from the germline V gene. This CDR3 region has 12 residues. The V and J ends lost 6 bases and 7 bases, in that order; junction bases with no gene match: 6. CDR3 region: CASSQGQLEQYF. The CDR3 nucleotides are TGTGCCAGCAGCCAGGGACAGCTAGAGCAGTACTTC.